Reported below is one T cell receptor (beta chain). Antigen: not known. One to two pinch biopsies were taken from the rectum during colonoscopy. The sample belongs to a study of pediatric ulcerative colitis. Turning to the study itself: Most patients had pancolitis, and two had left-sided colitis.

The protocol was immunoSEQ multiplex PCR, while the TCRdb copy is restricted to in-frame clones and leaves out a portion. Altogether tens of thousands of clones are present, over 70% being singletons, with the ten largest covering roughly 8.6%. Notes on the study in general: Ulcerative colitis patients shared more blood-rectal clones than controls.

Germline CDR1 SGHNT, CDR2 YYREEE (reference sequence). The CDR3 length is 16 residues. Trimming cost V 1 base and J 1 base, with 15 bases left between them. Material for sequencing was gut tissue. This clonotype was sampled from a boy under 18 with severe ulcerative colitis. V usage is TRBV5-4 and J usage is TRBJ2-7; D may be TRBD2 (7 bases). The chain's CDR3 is CASSLRRGGASYEQYF. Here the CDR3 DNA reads TGTGCCAGCAGCTTGCGACGTGGGGGGGCATCCTACGAGCAGTACTTC.